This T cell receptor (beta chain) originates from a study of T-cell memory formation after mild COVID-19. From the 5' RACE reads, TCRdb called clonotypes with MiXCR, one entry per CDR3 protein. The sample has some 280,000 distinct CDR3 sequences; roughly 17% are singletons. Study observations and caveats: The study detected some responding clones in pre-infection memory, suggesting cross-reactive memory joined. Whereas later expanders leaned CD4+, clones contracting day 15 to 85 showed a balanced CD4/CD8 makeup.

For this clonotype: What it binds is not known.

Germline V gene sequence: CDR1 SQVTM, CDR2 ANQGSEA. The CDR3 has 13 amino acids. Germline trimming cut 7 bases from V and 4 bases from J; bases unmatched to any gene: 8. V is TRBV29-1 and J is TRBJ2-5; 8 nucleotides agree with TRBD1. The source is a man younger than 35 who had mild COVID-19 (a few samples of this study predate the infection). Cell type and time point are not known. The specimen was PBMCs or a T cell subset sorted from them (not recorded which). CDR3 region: CSADRGAGETQYF. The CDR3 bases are TGCAGCGCCGACAGGGGAGCTGGAGAGACCCAGTACTTC.